The clone carrying this T cell receptor (beta chain) was observed a single time. Antigen specificity is unknown. The record originates from a study of shared clonotypes between healthy human individuals. Broader study findings: Between a few donors, naive CD4 clonotypes were shared at a level of around 5.2%.

This CDR3 is 15 amino acids long. Germline lookup yields CDR1 MNHEY and CDR2 SMNVEV (reference sequence). V shed 7 bases, J shed 1 base, and the junction held 4 bases outside the gene matches. Sequenced by immunoSEQ multiplex PCR; TCRdb stores in-frame clones only, minus some. Here the sample spans around 120,000 clones, about 66% being singletons. Material: memory CD8+ T cells sorted from blood. This sample's subset: CD45RO+ cells pooled with CCR7-negative TemRA cells. The sequence came from a woman under 40 in good health. The chain carries TRBV27 and TRBJ2-1; 10 positions match TRBD2. CDR3 DNA: TGTGCCAGCACCAAGGGACTAGCGTCCTACAATGAGCAGTTCTTC. Its protein product is CASTKGLASYNEQFF.